This T cell receptor beta chain was recorded in a study of blood T cells in healthy people across ages (dated by TCRdb to about 2015). With regard to the full study: Template switching captured roughly one uniquely barcoded TCR beta cDNA molecule per two T cells in model experiments. To avoid experimental bias, donors of different ages were randomly spread across the sequencing lanes. The donors were divided into four age groups: young (average approximately 15 years), middle-aged (roughly 42), aged (around 59) and long-lived (nearly 85). The study measured age-related changes in TCR beta repertoire diversity using deep sequencing normalized with unique cDNA molecular identifiers. Using the same blood draw, the study looked at two additional independent replicas of 1 million unique cDNA reads for two donors, one aged 18 to 30 and the other aged 80 or older.

With respect to this clonotype: The target of this receptor is not known. Base qualities are missing; no much larger clone stands one base away.

The CDR3 runs 16 amino acids, cysteine and phenylalanine included. The entry retains the CDR3 DNA only, 48 bases that are in frame from base 1. CDR1 is given as SGDLS and CDR2 as YYNGEE, both from the germline V gene. Trimming leaves V shorter by 3 bases and J shorter by 13 bases, with the junction holding 18 bases beyond the gene matches. Systemically healthy Caucasian individuals from Russia, 39 in total and aged about 6 to 90 years, were included as donors. Each donor gave ten milliliters of peripheral blood, drawn into EDTA-treated Vacutainer tubes. PBMCs were isolated by Ficoll-Paque density-gradient centrifugation, with at least 6.5 million obtained per sample. Total RNA, at least 6 micrograms per sample, was extracted from PBMCs with Trizol reagent. The percentages of naive CD45RAhigh/CD27high T cells were determined by flow cytometry on a PBMC aliquot from every donor. Study-level results and caveats: Compared with the aged group, more naive CD4+ T cells, fewer expanded clones and increased TCR diversity were shown by the long-lived group, suggesting age selection. Estimates of total diversity from one million sequenced T cells were regarded as lower bounds and underestimates. As age increased, observed TCR beta diversity per million T cells dropped in a roughly linear way, and a significant reduction was already evident by age about 40. Since profiling was done on bulk unsorted PBMCs, naive and antigen-experienced compartments could not be conclusively compared. Donor CMV infection status was unknown, potentially confounding age-related changes in expanded clonotypes. A strong correlation was found between observed TCR beta diversity and the percentage of naive T cells measured by flow cytometry.

Library preparation used 5' RACE. Sequencing was carried out with an Illumina HiSeq 2500. A second PCR of about 6 to 11 cycles was performed with a sample-barcoded 5' primer and a J-beta primer mix. Each TCR beta cDNA molecule received a unique molecular identifier from a template-switch 5' adaptor carrying 12 random nucleotides. Each sample yielded at least 3 million CDR3-containing paired-end reads. The Mint cDNA synthesis kit, primed by a TRBC-specific oligonucleotide, was used to synthesize first-strand cDNA from all RNA. Following uracil-DNA glycosylase treatment, all cDNA underwent a first 18-cycle PCR with the universal primers M1SS and BC2_uni_R. In the original analysis: For normalization, 1 million high-quality reads were randomly selected from each sample, with every read carrying a distinct molecular identifier. Instead of being binned into consensus sequences, reads with shared molecular identifiers were discarded. CDR3 identification, clonotype clustering and error correction used MiTCR with a Q25 quality threshold and the strictest error-elimination algorithm. A nonparametric unseen species model using Euler transformation provided a lower-bound estimate of total TCR beta diversity. TCRdb ran its own pipeline on the public reads, namely fastp trimming at Q25 and MiXCR clone calling, and kept in-frame beta chains. All rows with the same CDR3 protein become a single entry with the most common DNA and genes. TCRdb's processing, not the authors' own work, is the source of the V and J calls. The sample table shows roughly 1,800,000 distinct CDR3 sequences, and approximately 50% are seen once. The ten largest clones add up to more than 2% of the sample.

The clonotype originates from a woman between 40 and 55 years old in good health. The sample comprised blood. The V and J segments used are TRBV9 and TRBJ2-1, and 8 bases in between align with TRBD1. The base sequence is TGTGCCAGCAGCGGCCAGACAGGGGCGGTGGAAGAGACCCAGTTCTTC. Its protein reads: CASSGQTGAVEETQFF.